The 8 T cell receptor beta chains presented below share a single source sample, sequenced in a study of shared clonotypes between healthy human individuals. Data came from immunoSEQ multiplex PCR; TCRdb stores just in-frame clones and leaves some out. The table has about 1 million clones, more than 60% seen once. Input material: memory CD4+ T cells sorted from blood. This sample's subset: CD45RA-negative fraction. These receptor sequences come from a man between 18 and 35 years old in good health.

J is TRBJ2-5 and V is TRBV30, with D perhaps assigned TRBD1 or TRBD2 (5 bases each). V was clipped by 0 bases and J by 5 bases, with 13 bases between them. CDR3 length: 14 amino acids. The V gene's germline CDR1 is GTSNPN and CDR2 SVGIG (reference sequence). The CDR3 DNA follows: TGTGCCTGGAGTGTACGTAGGGGAGCTGAGACCCAGTACTTC. Protein: CAWSVRRGAETQYF.

The V call is TRBV18, the J call TRBJ1-1, with D unresolved. The germline CDR1 and CDR2 sequences are KGHSH and LQKENI. The CDR3 has 13 residues. The V and J ends lost 2 bases and 4 bases respectively, with 8 bases between them. CDR3 sequence reads: CASSPGSITEAFF. CDR3 in DNA: TGTGCCAGCTCACCAGGGAGCATCACTGAAGCTTTCTTT.

This clone was seen a handful of times. The chain uses TRBV6-1 and TRBJ2-6; D remains ambiguous. The CDR3 is 12 residues long. Germline V CDR1 and CDR2: MNHNS, SASEGT. With 1 base removed from V and 10 bases from J, the gap between germline ends came to 5 bases. This CDR3 is CASSEVMNVLTF. CDR3 nucleotides: TGTGCCAGCAGTGAAGTAATGAACGTCCTGACTTTC.

The sample holds a few counts of this clone. The V and J genes are TRBV11-2 and TRBJ2-1; 10 bases are shared with TRBD2. Germline loops: CDR1 SGHAT, CDR2 FQNNGV. The J segment lost 3 bases and the V segment lost 5 bases, leaving 7 bases of the junction unmatched. The length of the CDR3 is 16 residues. The CDR3 DNA is TGTGCCAGCAGCCCCCGGACTAGCGGAGACTACAATGAGCAGTTCTTC. Its protein product is CASSPRTSGDYNEQFF.

The J gene is TRBJ2-3, the V gene TRBV30; D is perhaps TRBD1 or TRBD2 (5 bases each). This CDR3 is 13 amino acids long. Germline CDR1 reads GTSNPN; CDR2 reads SVGIG (reference sequence). V was clipped by 4 bases and J by 0 bases, with 8 bases between them. CDR3 loop: CAWMGDSTDTQYF. DNA for the CDR3: TGTGCCTGGATGGGGGATAGCACAGATACGCAGTATTTT.

Regarding this clone: One end of the junction does not line up with germline, which may come from a read error. This sequence joins TRBV7-7 and TRBJ2-2; 10 bases match TRBD2. Germline V gene sequence: CDR1 SSHAT, CDR2 FNYEAQ (reference sequence). The CDR3 contains 17 residues. CDR3 in DNA: TGTGCTAGCAGCTTAGGGGCTAGCGGGAGCGGAGCCGGGGAGCTGTTTTTT. Protein product: CASSLGASGSGAGELFF.

This chain links TRBV9 with TRBJ2-3; D uncertain. V lost 0 bases, J lost 2 bases, and 16 bases lay in between. This CDR3 has 17 amino acids. Germline CDR1 is SGDLS and CDR2 is YYNGEE. CDR3 in amino acids: CASSVASGIPPTDTQYF. The CDR3 nucleotides are TGTGCCAGCAGCGTAGCTTCTGGGATCCCACCCACAGATACGCAGTATTTT.

The sample holds a few counts of this clone. V gene TRBV6-6 combines with J gene TRBJ2-5; 10 positions match TRBD1. Looked up from germline, CDR1 is MNHNY and CDR2 is SVGAGI (reference sequence). Unmatched junction bases numbered 8, after V lost 4 bases and J lost 3 bases. This CDR3 has 16 amino acids. CDR3 in amino acids: CASSSQSGQGKETQYF. The CDR3 nucleotides read TGTGCCAGCAGTTCCCAATCGGGACAGGGGAAAGAGACCCAGTACTTC.